The rows below give T cell receptor beta chains drawn from one sample of a study of blood T cell repertoires in COVID-19. Sequencing was performed with immunoSEQ multiplex PCR; in TCRdb, only in-frame clones are kept and a portion is missing. The repertoire includes fewer than 350,000 clones, 80% to 90% of them detected once, and about 2% sits in the top ten. Specimen: PBMCs or T cells enriched from blood (not recorded which). The source of these receptors is a man aged 30 to 45 who had recovered from COVID-19. CDR3s include the opening cysteine and the closing phenylalanine or tryptophan. The D gene is left open where the match is weak. Size is stated for part of the rows, as once, few or many counts, or as a class when the clone is expanded.

d_call | clone_size | j_call | v_call | cdr3_nt | cdr3_aa
NA | NA | TRBJ2-1 | TRBV18 | TGTGCCAGCTCACCACCAGGGGTATCCTACAATGAGCAGTTCTTC | CASSPPGVSYNEQFF
TRBD1 | NA | TRBJ1-2 | TRBV5-4 | TGTGCCAGCAGCTCCCCGGGACAGGAGGGCACCTTC | CASSSPGQEGTF
TRBD1 | NA | TRBJ1-5 | TRBV2 | TGTGCCAGCACCGGGACAGTCAATCAGCCCCAGCATTTT | CASTGTVNQPQHF
NA | NA | TRBJ2-5 | TRBV5-6 | TGTGCCAGCAGCTTGGAGCCGTTCGCTCGGCAAGAGACCCAGTACTTC | CASSLEPFARQETQYF
NA | NA | TRBJ2-1 | TRBV30 | TGTGCCTGGACTCGGGGGGCCTCCTACAATGAGCAGTTCTTC | CAWTRGASYNEQFF
NA | NA | TRBJ1-3 | TRBV6-5 | TGTGCCAGCAGCGGCCACTGGAGCTCTGGAAACACCATATATTTT | CASSGHWSSGNTIYF
NA | NA | TRBJ2-7 | TRBV12-3/TRBV12-4 | TGTGCCAGCAGTTGGTCAGGGATATACGAGCAGTACTTC | CASSWSGIYEQYF
TRBD1 | NA | TRBJ2-3 | TRBV6-5 | TGTGCCAATGGTAGGGGACAGGGAGATACGCAGTATTTT | CANGRGQGDTQYF
NA | NA | TRBJ2-7 | TRBV4-2 | TGTGCCAGCAGCCAACAGGATTCCTCCTACGAGCAGTACTTC | CASSQQDSSYEQYF
TRBD2 | NA | TRBJ2-7 | TRBV5-1 | TGCGCCACCGCCATCGGGGGGAGCTCCTACGAGCAGTACTTC | CATAIGGSSYEQYF
NA | NA | TRBJ2-3 | TRBV6-2/TRBV6-3 | TGTGCCAGCAGTTACTCGGAGCTATCAGCGGCAGATACGCAGTATTTT | CASSYSELSAADTQYF
NA | NA | TRBJ1-2 | TRBV2 | TGTGCCAGCACCGTTCCCTGGGTGGTACAGCTCTATGGCTACACCTTC | CASTVPWVVQLYGYTF
NA | NA | TRBJ1-6 | TRBV2 | TGTGCCAGCAGTTACAGTGGTTCACCCCTCCACTTT | CASSYSGSPLHF
NA | NA | TRBJ1-5 | TRBV7-2 | TGTGCCAGCAGCTTAGGAGGAATCAGAATCAATCAGCCCCAGCATTTT | CASSLGGIRINQPQHF
TRBD1 | NA | TRBJ1-4 | TRBV7-9 | TGTGCCAGCAGCTTATCAATTGTTCGGGACAGTAATAATGAAAAACTGTTTTTT | CASSLSIVRDSNNEKLFF
NA | NA | TRBJ2-2 | TRBV30 | TGTGCCTGGAGCCTGGAGGCCCTATACACCGGGGAGCTGTTTTTT | CAWSLEALYTGELFF
NA | once | TRBJ2-7 | TRBV9 | TGTGCCAGCAGCGCGGACGGGGGAAGCTCCTACGAGCAGTACTTC | CASSADGGSSYEQYF
NA | once | TRBJ1-4 | TRBV27 | TGTGCCAGCAGTTTCCTTAATGAAAAACTGTTTTTT | CASSFLNEKLFF
NA | NA | TRBJ2-5 | TRBV11-2 | TGTGCCAGCAGCCCTACCTGGGAGTACCAAGAGACCCAGTACTTC | CASSPTWEYQETQYF
TRBD1 | NA | TRBJ1-5 | TRBV19 | TGTGCCAGTAGTAGTGGGGACAGAAGGAATCAGCCCCAGCATTTT | CASSSGDRRNQPQHF
NA | NA | TRBJ1-5 | TRBV2 | TGTGCCAGCTCTCTAGGACAGAACAATCAGCCCCAGCATTTT | CASSLGQNNQPQHF
NA | NA | TRBJ1-1 | TRBV9 | TGTGCCAGCAGCCCGGGAGGGGGGCATGAGACTGAAGCTTTCTTT | CASSPGGGHETEAFF
TRBD1 | NA | TRBJ1-6 | TRBV19 | TGTGCCAGTAGTAAACTGGACAGGGCTAATTCACCCCTCCACTTT | CASSKLDRANSPLHF
NA | NA | TRBJ2-2 | TRBV29-1 | TGCAGCGCCGGCCCGTACACCGGGGAGCTGTTTTTT | CSAGPYTGELFF
NA | NA | TRBJ2-7 | TRBV7-8 | TGTGCCAGCAGCTTAGGGAGGGGGCGCGGATCCTACGAGCAGTACTTC | CASSLGRGRGSYEQYF
TRBD1 | NA | TRBJ2-5 | TRBV7-8 | TGTGCCAGCAGTGCTCCCCCGGGACAGAAAGAGACCCAGTACTTC | CASSAPPGQKETQYF
TRBD1 | NA | TRBJ1-5 | TRBV28 | TGTGCCAGCAGTTCACAGGGGCCCCCTCAGCCCCAGCATTTT | CASSSQGPPQPQHF
NA | NA | TRBJ1-1 | TRBV29-1 | TGCAGCGTTGAACTGGGGCGAAGGACTGAAGCTTTCTTT | CSVELGRRTEAFF
NA | NA | TRBJ1-4 | TRBV6-5 | TGTGCCAGAGGGGGAATTAGAGAAAAACTGTTTTTT | CARGGIREKLFF
NA | NA | TRBJ1-1 | TRBV20-1 | TGCAGTGCCGTATATACTGAAGCTTTCTTT | CSAVYTEAFF
NA | NA | TRBJ2-7 | TRBV12-3/TRBV12-4 | TGTGCCAGCAGCCTCGGACAGCTATACGAGCAGTACTTC | CASSLGQLYEQYF
TRBD2 | NA | TRBJ2-5 | TRBV7-8 | TGTGCCAGCAGCCGTAGCGGGGGGGCTGGGGAGACCCAGTACTTC | CASSRSGGAGETQYF
TRBD1 | NA | TRBJ1-1 | TRBV12-3/TRBV12-4 | TGTGCCAGCGTCGGCCCGGACAGGGTGTCAGCTTTCTTT | CASVGPDRVSAFF
NA | NA | TRBJ2-3 | TRBV5-4 | TGTGCCAGCAGCCGGTCGGGGGACCGTGTAGATACGCAGTATTTT | CASSRSGDRVDTQYF
TRBD1 | once | TRBJ1-3 | TRBV5-1 | TGCGCCAGCAGCACCCAGGGGGCGCGAGGAAACACCATATATTTT | CASSTQGARGNTIYF
NA | NA | TRBJ2-3 | TRBV11-2 | TGTGCCAGCAGCTGGGCAGTAAGCACAGATACGCAGTATTTT | CASSWAVSTDTQYF
TRBD1 | NA | TRBJ1-2 | TRBV6-5 | TGTGCCAGCAGGCCGGGACAGACTTCCTATGGCTACACCTTC | CASRPGQTSYGYTF
TRBD1 | NA | TRBJ1-6 | TRBV7-2 | TGTGCCAGCAGCTTAGTCGGACAGGGACTCTCCTATAATTCACCCCTCCACTTT | CASSLVGQGLSYNSPLHF
NA | once | TRBJ1-2 | TRBV27 | TGTGCCAGCAGTTTGCGCTTGCAGGGCACCTATGGCTACACCTTC | CASSLRLQGTYGYTF
TRBD1 | NA | TRBJ1-2 | TRBV5-8 | TGTGCCAGCAGCACACGGACAGGGGGCGCCTATGGCTACACCTTC | CASSTRTGGAYGYTF
NA | NA | TRBJ2-4 | TRBV18 | TGTGCCAGCTCACCGAGGGCTAGCTTAGACATTCAGTACTTC | CASSPRASLDIQYF
NA | few | TRBJ1-5 | TRBV19 | TGTGCCAGTAGTATAAGCGGTGGGGGCGCGGATAGCAATCAGCCCCAGCATTTT | CASSISGGGADSNQPQHF
NA | NA | TRBJ2-4 | TRBV5-1 | TGCGCCAGCAGCTTCGGAACAGGAGAAAACATTCAGTACTTC | CASSFGTGENIQYF
NA | NA | TRBJ2-6 | TRBV5-1 | TGCGCCAGCAGCTTGGGCACAGGGACCGGGGCCAACGTCCTGACTTTC | CASSLGTGTGANVLTF
TRBD1 | NA | TRBJ2-5 | TRBV6-5 | TGTGCCAGTCATCGACAGGGGGCTGAGACCCAGTACTTC | CASHRQGAETQYF
NA | NA | TRBJ2-1 | TRBV15 | TGTGCCACCAGCAGAGATAATAATGAGCAGTTCTTC | CATSRDNNEQFF
TRBD2 | NA | TRBJ2-1 | TRBV2 | TGTGCCAGCAACCAGAGGGGACTAAAGAATGAGCAGTTCTTC | CASNQRGLKNEQFF
NA | once | TRBJ1-6 | TRBV3-1/TRBV3-2 | TGTGCCAGCAGCCCTACCGTCCGGTTGTCTCCCCTCCACTTT | CASSPTVRLSPLHF
NA | NA | TRBJ1-6 | TRBV2 | TGTGCCAGCAGGGAGATCGAGGGAGCAACGCCTAGATCACCCCTCCACTTT | CASREIEGATPRSPLHF
TRBD1 | NA | TRBJ2-5 | TRBV4-1 | TGCGCCAGCAGCCTTCCTTGGGGTAGGGGGCACCAAGAGACCCAGTACTTC | CASSLPWGRGHQETQYF
TRBD1 | NA | TRBJ1-1 | TRBV30 | TGTGCCTGGAGGTCTAAACAGGGGGTGGCCACTGAAGCTTTCTTT | CAWRSKQGVATEAFF
TRBD1 | NA | TRBJ2-1 | TRBV19 | TGTGCCAGTACCCGGGACAGGGGCCGGAATGAGCAGTTCTTC | CASTRDRGRNEQFF
NA | NA | TRBJ2-3 | TRBV30 | TGTGCCTGGAGTGTAGCCGCCCACACAGATACGCAGTATTTT | CAWSVAAHTDTQYF
NA | NA | TRBJ1-5 | TRBV7-2 | TGTGCCAGCAGTCCCTACAATCAGCCCCAGCATTTT | CASSPYNQPQHF
NA | NA | TRBJ2-7 | TRBV30 | TGTGCCTGGGAAGGGGACACGAGCTACGAGCAGTACTTC | CAWEGDTSYEQYF
NA | NA | TRBJ1-2 | TRBV5-4 | TGTGCCAGCAGCTTGGGAAGTTCTCTCGGCTATGGCTACACCTTC | CASSLGSSLGYGYTF
NA | NA | TRBJ1-5 | TRBV15 | TGTGCCACCAGCAGGGTCCGGGAACAGCCCCAGCATTTT | CATSRVREQPQHF
NA | NA | TRBJ2-1 | TRBV6-5 | TGTGCCAGCAGTTACTCGAGGCTGAACAATGAGCAGTTCTTC | CASSYSRLNNEQFF
NA | NA | TRBJ2-7 | TRBV6-5 | TGTGCCAGCAGTTACTCTGGGAGCTCCTACGAGCAGTACTTC | CASSYSGSSYEQYF